The 13 T cell receptor beta chains presented below share a single source sample, sequenced in a study of blood T cell repertoires in COVID-19. Data came from immunoSEQ multiplex PCR; TCRdb stores just in-frame clones and leaves some out. The sample has around 99,000 clones; about four fifths are singletons. Source material: peripheral blood. All receptors come from a human donor in a cohort sampled during active COVID-19.

The chain couples TRBV19 to TRBJ1-6; a weak D match, TRBD1 (6 bases). The length of the CDR3 is 16 residues. V was shortened by 7 bases and J by 0 bases, with 13 bases between the two germline ends. In germline, CDR1 is LNHDA, CDR2 SQIVND (reference sequence). CDR3 DNA: TGTGCCAGTACCGAAACAGGGAGCTCCTATAATTCACCCCTCCACTTT. Translating gives CASTETGSSYNSPLHF.

The chain recombines TRBV4-1 with TRBJ1-4; 10 bases fit TRBD1. V lost 0 bases to trimming and J lost 6 bases; unmatched junction nucleotides: 4. Germline assignment: CDR1 MGHRA and CDR2 YSYEKL. The CDR3 is 16 residues long. CDR3 residues: CASSQEATGGDEKLFF. The CDR3 DNA reads TGCGCCAGCAGCCAAGAGGCGACAGGGGGCGATGAAAAACTGTTTTTT.

The CDR3 here is CASSQDRTSGNTDTQYF. CDR3 DNA: TGTGCCAGCAGCCAAGATAGGACTAGCGGGAACACAGATACGCAGTATTTT. This rearrangement joins TRBV3-1 (or the pseudogene TRBV3-2) to TRBJ2-3, with 12 positions matching TRBD2. CDR3 length equals 17 residues. Germline V gene data show CDR1 as LGHDT and CDR2 as YNNKEL (reference sequence). V shed 0 bases, J shed 2 bases, and the junction held 3 bases outside the gene matches.

This clone was counted between two and nine times. The rearrangement joins TRBV6-6 to TRBJ1-1, with 8 bases aligning to TRBD1. Germline loops: CDR1 MNHNY, CDR2 SVGAGI (reference sequence). V trimming: 6 bases; J trimming: 9 bases; junction bases outside the gene matches: 3. CDR3 length: 11 amino acids. The CDR3 loop reads CASSRQGKAFF. The CDR3 nucleotides read TGTGCCAGCAGCCGACAGGGGAAAGCTTTCTTT.

V is TRBV11-2 and J is TRBJ1-3; D uncertain. The CDR3 contains 15 residues. The germline CDR1 and CDR2 sequences are SGHAT and FQNNGV. The ends were cut back, 2 bases at V and 0 bases at J, with 8 bases in the middle. The DNA of the CDR3 is TGTGCCAGCAGCTTACCCACTACCTCTGGAAACACCATATATTTT. Protein sequence: CASSLPTTSGNTIYF.

A word on this clone: This sample includes further DNA sequences coding for the same CDR3. The chain carries TRBV7-2 and TRBJ1-3; the D gene is possibly TRBD1 (6 bases). Germline V gene sequence: CDR1 SGHTA, CDR2 FQGNSA. This CDR3 has 16 amino acids. The ends were cut back, 5 bases at V and 0 bases at J, with 14 bases in the middle. CDR3 in DNA: TGTGCCAGCAGCCTAGGAGGGGGTCTCTCTGGAAACACCATATATTTT. It codes for CASSLGGGLSGNTIYF.

This clone was counted a few times. The genes are TRBV19 and TRBJ2-5; D call uncertain. Deletions cut 4 bases from V and 5 bases from J, with 11 bases between. The germline CDR1 and CDR2 sequences are LNHDA and SQIVND (reference sequence). This CDR3 comprises 13 residues. The chain's CDR3 is CASSRGPAETQYF. In DNA form, the CDR3 reads TGTGCCAGTAGTAGAGGTCCGGCGGAGACCCAGTACTTC.

The chain links TRBV6-2 or TRBV6-3 to TRBJ2-2; TRBD1 is a possible D gene (6 bases). Between the trimmed V and J ends, which lost 5 bases and 6 bases, there was a span of 13 bases. The V gene's germline CDR1 is MNHEY and CDR2 SVGEGT. This CDR3 comprises 14 residues. For the CDR3, the DNA is TGTGCCAGCAGTCCCGACAGGTGGGCCGGGGAGCTGTTTTTT. It yields the protein CASSPDRWAGELFF.

The chain recombines TRBV5-1 with TRBJ2-1; D may be TRBD2 (6 bases). This CDR3 has 16 residues. Trimming pared 4 bases from V and 1 base from J, leaving 15 bases between. Per germline, CDR1 SGHRS and CDR2 YFSETQ. CDR3 region: CASSAGGSGSYNEQFF. The CDR3 nucleotides read TGCGCCAGCAGCGCCGGGGGTAGCGGTTCCTACAATGAGCAGTTCTTC.

The chain couples TRBV7-2 to TRBJ1-4; D may be TRBD1 (5 bases). This CDR3 has 14 residues. Germline CDR1 reads SGHTA; CDR2 reads FQGNSA. Deletions cut 6 bases from V and 7 bases from J, with 15 bases between. DNA for the CDR3: TGTGCCAGCAGGCCGTTTGCCGGGGGTGAAAAACTGTTTTTT. Protein product: CASRPFAGGEKLFF.

The genes are TRBV7-2 and TRBJ2-5; 11 bases map to TRBD1. Losses at the gene ends were 6 bases for V and 4 bases for J; bases not matched to a gene: 7. Germline values: CDR1 SGHTA, CDR2 FQGNSA. The CDR3 totals 15 residues. The DNA for the CDR3 is TGTGCCAGCAGAGATGGACAGGGGGCTTCAGAGACCCAGTACTTC. Amino acids: CASRDGQGASETQYF.

The chain links TRBV28 to TRBJ2-3; possible D gene TRBD2, 6 bases. CDR3 size: 12 residues. Germline V gives CDR1 MDHEN, CDR2 SYDVKM. V lost 6 bases and J 7 bases, leaving 11 bases between the germline ends. In DNA, the CDR3 is TGTGCCAGCAGACCACTAGCAAATACGCAGTATTTT. This sequence encodes CASRPLANTQYF.

The chain uses TRBV5-5 and TRBJ2-5, with D tentatively TRBD2 (6 bases). Trimming took 1 base from V and 4 from J, leaving 8 bases between them. This CDR3 has 13 amino acids. Germline loops: CDR1 SGHKS, CDR2 YYEKEE (reference sequence). The CDR3 DNA follows: TGTGCCAGCAGCTTGAACGGGGGAGAGACCCAGTACTTC. It yields the protein CASSLNGGETQYF.